These T cell receptor beta chains were read from a single sample in a study of blood T cell repertoires in COVID-19. Profiled with immunoSEQ multiplex PCR; TCRdb holds only in-frame clones, not every one. Among fewer than 120,000 clones listed, approximately 80% were seen once. Material for sequencing was peripheral blood. These receptors were collected from a woman in her fifties or sixties with acute or convalescent COVID-19. Both conserved end residues are part of each CDR3. D genes are given only for firm matches. Where a row states a size, it is once, few, many or the class of an expanded clone; other rows omit it.

J	size	V	D	DNA	CDR3
TRBJ2-6	NA	TRBV6-2/TRBV6-3	NA	TGTGCCAGCAGTGCGATCTCTGGGGCCAACGTCCTGACTTTC	CASSAISGANVLTF
TRBJ1-6	NA	TRBV30	NA	TGTGCCGTCCGACTCAGCTCCTATAATTCACCCCTCCACTTT	CAVRLSSYNSPLHF
TRBJ1-3	NA	TRBV15	TRBD1	TGTGCCACCAGCAGAGAGGCCGGGACAGGGTTCGTAAACACCATATATTTT	CATSREAGTGFVNTIYF
TRBJ2-1	NA	TRBV6-4	NA	TGTGCCAGCAGTGACTCGCCCGGGGATGAGCAGTTCTTC	CASSDSPGDEQFF
TRBJ1-1	few	TRBV19	TRBD1	TGTGCCAGTAGTTTAGACAGGGGGAACACTGAAGCTTTCTTT	CASSLDRGNTEAFF
TRBJ1-2	NA	TRBV5-1	TRBD1	TGCGCCAGCAGCTTGACAGGGGGGGCCCTAAACTATGGCTACACCTTC	CASSLTGGALNYGYTF
TRBJ2-7	NA	TRBV30	NA	TGTGCCTGGAGTGTTGGGTTCGGAACGGGCGAGCAGTACTTC	CAWSVGFGTGEQYF
TRBJ1-6	few	TRBV19	NA	TGTGCCAGTAATACACAGGAGAATAATTCACCCCTCCACTTT	CASNTQENNSPLHF
TRBJ2-3	NA	TRBV5-6	NA	TGTGCCAGCAGCTTCCGATCTCGTATAGCGGACAGCACAGATACGCAGTATTTT	CASSFRSRIADSTDTQYF
TRBJ2-6	NA	TRBV28	NA	TGTGCCAGCAGCCCCGGGTTAGCTGGGGCCAACGTCCTGACTTTC	CASSPGLAGANVLTF
TRBJ2-7	few	TRBV10-3	NA	TGTGCCATCAGTGAGTCGATAGAAGGGGGCTACGAGCAGTACTTC	CAISESIEGGYEQYF
TRBJ1-2	NA	TRBV19	TRBD1	TGTGCCAGTACCCTGGACAGGGCGGTTGGCTATGGCTACACCTTC	CASTLDRAVGYGYTF
TRBJ2-2	NA	TRBV19	NA	TGTGCCAGTAGTGCGGACGTTGGACAGAACACCGGGGAGCTGTTTTTT	CASSADVGQNTGELFF
TRBJ1-3	NA	TRBV12-5	NA	TGTGCTAGTGGCCTGCTCTGGCAGGCCATATATTTT	CASGLLWQAIYF
TRBJ2-1	NA	TRBV5-1	NA	TGCGCCAGCAGATTTAGCCCGGACTTTGTTAATGAGCAGTTCTTC	CASRFSPDFVNEQFF